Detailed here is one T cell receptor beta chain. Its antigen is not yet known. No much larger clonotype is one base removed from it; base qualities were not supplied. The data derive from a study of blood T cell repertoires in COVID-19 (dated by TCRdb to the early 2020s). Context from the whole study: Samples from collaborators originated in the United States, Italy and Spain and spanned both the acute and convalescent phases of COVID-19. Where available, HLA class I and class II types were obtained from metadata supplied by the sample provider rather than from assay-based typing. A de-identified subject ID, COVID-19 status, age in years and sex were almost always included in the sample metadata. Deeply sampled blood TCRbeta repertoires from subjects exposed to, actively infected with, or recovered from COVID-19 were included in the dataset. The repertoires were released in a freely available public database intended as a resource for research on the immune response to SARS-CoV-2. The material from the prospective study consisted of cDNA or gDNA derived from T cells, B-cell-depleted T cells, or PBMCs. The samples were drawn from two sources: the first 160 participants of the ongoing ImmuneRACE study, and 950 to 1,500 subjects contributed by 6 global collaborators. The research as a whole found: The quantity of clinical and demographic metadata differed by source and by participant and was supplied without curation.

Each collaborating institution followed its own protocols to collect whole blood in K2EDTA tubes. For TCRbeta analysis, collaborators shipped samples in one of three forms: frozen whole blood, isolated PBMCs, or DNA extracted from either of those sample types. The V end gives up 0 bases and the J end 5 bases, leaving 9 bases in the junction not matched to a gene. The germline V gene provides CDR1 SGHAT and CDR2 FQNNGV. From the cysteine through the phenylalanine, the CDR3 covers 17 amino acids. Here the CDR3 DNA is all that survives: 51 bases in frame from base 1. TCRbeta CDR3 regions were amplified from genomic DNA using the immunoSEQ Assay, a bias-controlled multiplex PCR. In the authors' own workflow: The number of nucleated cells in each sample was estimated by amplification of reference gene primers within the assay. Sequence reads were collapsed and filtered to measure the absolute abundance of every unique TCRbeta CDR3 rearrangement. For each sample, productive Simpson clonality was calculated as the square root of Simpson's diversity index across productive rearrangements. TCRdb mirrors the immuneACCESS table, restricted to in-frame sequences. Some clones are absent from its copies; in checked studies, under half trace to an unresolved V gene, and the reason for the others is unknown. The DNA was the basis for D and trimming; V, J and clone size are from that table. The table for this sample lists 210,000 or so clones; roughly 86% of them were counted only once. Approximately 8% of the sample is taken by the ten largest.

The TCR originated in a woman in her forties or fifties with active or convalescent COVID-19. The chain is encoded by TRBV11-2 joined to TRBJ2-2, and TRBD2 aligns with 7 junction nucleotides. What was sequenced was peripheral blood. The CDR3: CASSLEGLSGGTGELFF. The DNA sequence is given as TGTGCCAGCAGCTTAGAGGGACTATCAGGAGGGACCGGGGAGCTGTTTTTT.